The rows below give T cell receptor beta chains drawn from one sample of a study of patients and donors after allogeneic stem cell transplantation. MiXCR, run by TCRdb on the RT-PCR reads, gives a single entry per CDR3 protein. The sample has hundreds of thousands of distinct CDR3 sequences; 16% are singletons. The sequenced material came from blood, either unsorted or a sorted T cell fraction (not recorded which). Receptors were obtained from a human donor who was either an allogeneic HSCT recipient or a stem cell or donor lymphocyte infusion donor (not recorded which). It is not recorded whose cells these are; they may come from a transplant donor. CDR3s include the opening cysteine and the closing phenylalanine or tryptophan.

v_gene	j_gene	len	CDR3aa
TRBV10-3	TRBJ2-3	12	CAIRGTGLTQYF
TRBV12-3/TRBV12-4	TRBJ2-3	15	CASSYEGMNTDTQYF
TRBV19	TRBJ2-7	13	CASSVDRAAEQYF
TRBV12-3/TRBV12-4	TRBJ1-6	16	CASSPQGPGGNSPLHF
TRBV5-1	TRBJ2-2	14	CASSAGPSTGELFF
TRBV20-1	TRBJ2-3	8	CSASTGYF
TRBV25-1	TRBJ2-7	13	CASSERWTREQYF
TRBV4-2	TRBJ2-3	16	CASSQDSGVSTDTQYF
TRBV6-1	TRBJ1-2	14	CASRTGGAAYGYTF
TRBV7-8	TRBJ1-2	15	CASSLASGAGYDYTF
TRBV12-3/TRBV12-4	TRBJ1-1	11	CASSLGNEAFF
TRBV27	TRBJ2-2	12	CASQRNTGELFF
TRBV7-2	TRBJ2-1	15	CASSLAWGLINEQFF
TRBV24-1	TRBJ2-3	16	CATSDLEGSGTDTQYF
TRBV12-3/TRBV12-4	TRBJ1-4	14	CASSSGTGNEKLFF
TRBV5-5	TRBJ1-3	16	CASSLVGASSGNTIYF
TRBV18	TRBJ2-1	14	CASSPKTGANEQFF
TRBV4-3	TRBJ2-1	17	CASSQDGTGWSYNEQFF
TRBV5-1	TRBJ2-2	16	CASSSDRGRDTGELFF
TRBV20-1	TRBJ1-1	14	CSAPLIRRNTEAFF
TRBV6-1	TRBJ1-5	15	CASSDQQGSSQPQHF
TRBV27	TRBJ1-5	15	CASSLSRDLYQPQHF
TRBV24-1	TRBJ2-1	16	CATGLAGGRSLGEQFF
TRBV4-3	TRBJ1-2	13	CASSQDRLTGYTF
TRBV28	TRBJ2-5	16	CASSFSLPGIQETQYF
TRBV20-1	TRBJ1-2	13	CSASRGPNYGYTF
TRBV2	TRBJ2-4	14	CASSGGPAKNIQYF
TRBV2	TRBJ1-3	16	CASSEQGPISGNTIYF
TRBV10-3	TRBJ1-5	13	CAISENRNQPQHF
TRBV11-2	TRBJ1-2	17	CASSGNMGQGFGYGYTF
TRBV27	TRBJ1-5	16	CASLTAGTDCNQPQHF
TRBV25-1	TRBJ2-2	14	CASSDSGDSGELFF
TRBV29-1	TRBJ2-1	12	CSGGRIYNEQFF
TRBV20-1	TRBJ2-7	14	CSARDMGRAYEQYF
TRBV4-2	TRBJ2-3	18	CASSQFSSRVGNTDTQYF
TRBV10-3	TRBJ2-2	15	CAISEPLQGIRELFF
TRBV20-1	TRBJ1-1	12	CSGWDRNTEAFF